The clone carrying this T cell receptor (beta chain) was seen a few times. Its antigen is as yet unknown. This sample was included in a study of T cell repertoires in cytomegalovirus infection. Study-wide background: It was recently identified HLA-C-restricted and well-studied HLA-B-restricted CMV epitopes that the study used. Matching HLA type and CMV infection were both indicated by public TCR beta signatures. General observations from the study: Accumulated public TCR beta family frequency recognized individuals carrying CMV together with the relevant HLA. CMV-specific TCR beta clonotypes restricted by HLA-C were the ones dominating the ex vivo response.

Germline V gene data show CDR1 as ENHRY and CDR2 as SYGVKD. Trimming took off 2 bases at V and 1 base at J, with 9 bases between the two ends. The CDR3 is 14 residues long. TCRdb used MiXCR to reprocess the reads, holding one entry per CDR3 protein. The data hold about 830,000 distinct CDR3 sequences, with around a third observed a single time. The sequence derives from a human donor in good health (CMV status not recorded). Some clones in this sample may be carry-over from other donors' samples. Sequenced material: cultured CD8+ T cells from PBMCs, taken from culture after CMV antigen stimulation. The chain is built from TRBV10-3 and TRBJ2-7, with D hard to call. The CDR3 reads CAISEKDGSYEQYV. The CDR3 region has the DNA TGTGCCATCAGTGAGAAGGACGGATCCTACGAGCAGTACGTC.